These 9 T cell receptor beta chains were sequenced from one sample in a study of blood T cell repertoires in COVID-19. Libraries were prepared by immunoSEQ multiplex PCR; TCRdb keeps only in-frame clonotypes and omits some of them. This table holds fewer than 200,000 clones, over 70% found once. The sample consisted of PBMCs or T cells enriched from blood (not recorded which). The receptor source for this set is a woman between 35 and 50 years old with acute COVID-19.

V and J are TRBV5-4 and TRBJ2-3; 7 bases map to TRBD1. The V gene's germline CDR1 is SGHNT and CDR2 YYREEE (reference sequence). V was clipped by 4 bases and J by 5 bases; unmatched bases: 4. There are 13 residues in the CDR3. The CDR3 is CASSPTGVDTQYF. The DNA for the CDR3 is TGTGCCAGCAGCCCTACAGGGGTAGATACGCAGTATTTT.

J is TRBJ2-5 and V is TRBV3-1 (or the pseudogene TRBV3-2); 8 bases line up with TRBD1. Germline V CDR1 and CDR2: LGHDT, YNNKEL (reference sequence). With V trimmed by 5 bases and J by 5 bases, 7 bases remained unmatched. The CDR3 consists of 14 residues. CDR3 residues: CASSIGQGLETQYF. DNA of the CDR3: TGTGCCAGCAGCATAGGACAGGGCTTGGAGACCCAGTACTTC.

This sequence joins TRBV13 and TRBJ1-1; tentatively, D is TRBD1 (6 bases). With 6 bases removed from V and 1 base from J, the gap between germline ends came to 15 bases. The CDR3 covers 15 residues. CDR1 and CDR2 from the germline V gene are PRHDT and FYEKMQ (reference sequence). The CDR3 here is CASSRGGARNTEAFF. The CDR3 region has the DNA TGTGCCAGCAGTAGGGGGGGCGCGCGGAACACTGAAGCTTTCTTT.

J is TRBJ2-7 and V is TRBV25-1, with D perhaps matching TRBD1 (5 bases). Germline V gives CDR1 MGHDK, CDR2 SYGVNS. The CDR3 loop spans 14 amino acids. V lost 6 bases and J 1 base, leaving 13 bases between the germline ends. DNA for the CDR3: TGTGCCAGCAGGGCCCAGGGCCCGTCCTACGAGCAGTACTTC. Protein sequence: CASRAQGPSYEQYF.

This clone was counted a few times. The V and J genes are TRBV18 and TRBJ1-6; D gene uncertain. This CDR3 is built from 14 residues. Trimming stripped 3 bases from V and 7 bases from J, with 10 bases between. The V gene's germline CDR1 is KGHSH and CDR2 LQKENI. The CDR3 nucleotides read TGTGCCAGCTCACCGATCGGTGAGAATTCACCCCTCCACTTT. Amino acids: CASSPIGENSPLHF. Combining the CDR3 with reference TRBV18 and TRBJ1-6 gives the whole variable domain NAGVMQNPRHLVRRRGQEARLRCSPMKGHSHVYWYRQLPEEGLKFMVYLQKENIIDESGMPKERFSAEFPKEGPSILRIQQVVRGDSAAYFCASSPIGENSPLHFGNGTRLTVT.

As concerns this clone: Relative to the germline gene, one junction end is altered; a read error may explain this. This chain links TRBV7-7 with TRBJ2-1, with 9 bases fitting TRBD2. The germline gives CDR1 SSHAT, CDR2 FNYEAQ (reference sequence). This CDR3 is built from 16 residues. The CDR3 protein is CASSPGSAGGGNEQFF. The CDR3 nucleotides read TGTGCTAGCAGCCCCGGAAGTGCGGGAGGGGGGAATGAGCAGTTCTTC.

J is TRBJ1-2 and V is TRBV5-1, with 9 bases matching TRBD1. CDR3 length equals 17 residues. Germline CDR1 SGHRS, CDR2 YFSETQ. The trim removed 0 bases at V and 4 bases at J, leaving 10 bases unmatched. The chain's CDR3 is CASSLVGYRGQVYGYTF. The CDR3 nucleotides are TGCGCCAGCAGCTTGGTGGGCTACAGGGGGCAGGTCTATGGCTACACCTTC.

The chain links TRBV11-2 to TRBJ1-3; D gene ambiguous. CDR3 length: 15 residues. V lost 1 base to trimming and J lost 4 bases, with 11 bases between them. Looked up from germline, CDR1 is SGHAT and CDR2 is FQNNGV. This chain's CDR3 is CASSLGTANGNTIYF. DNA for the CDR3: TGTGCCAGCAGCTTAGGAACAGCAAACGGAAACACCATATATTTT.

V is TRBV3-1 (or the pseudogene TRBV3-2) and J is TRBJ1-2, with D unclear. Trimming pared 1 base from V and 8 bases from J, leaving 14 bases between. Per germline, CDR1 LGHDT and CDR2 YNNKEL (reference sequence). The CDR3 is 14 amino acids. CDR3 bases: TGTGCCAGCAGCCAAGTAGGAGTCCCTGGAGGCTACACCTTC. Residues: CASSQVGVPGGYTF.